This TCR beta chain originates from a study of cytomegalovirus exposure and HLA in healthy donors. General study results and limits: Most TCR sequences showed up rarely, but some public TCRs showed up in many donors.

As regards this clone: Its antigen is as yet unknown.

PCR amplification relied on 60 Vbeta primers (plus 13 Jbeta primers). The repertoire was sequenced with immunoSEQ multiplex PCR; TCRdb's copy has only in-frame clones and lacks some. Of approximately 150,000 clones in the sample, roughly 80% are singletons; the top ten hold about 2.2%. Germline values: CDR1 WSHSY, CDR2 SAAADI. Deletions cut 2 bases from V and 3 bases from J, with 14 bases between. The CDR3 totals 16 residues. V is TRBV10-2 and J is TRBJ2-4, with a possible D match to TRBD1 (5 bases). The sequence was collected from a male donor in good health and CMV-seronegative. Sequencing was done on a sample of PBMCs. The CDR3 spells CASSESPLRGKNIQYF. CDR3 sequence (DNA): TGCGCCAGCAGTGAGAGCCCGCTAAGGGGCAAAAACATTCAGTACTTC.